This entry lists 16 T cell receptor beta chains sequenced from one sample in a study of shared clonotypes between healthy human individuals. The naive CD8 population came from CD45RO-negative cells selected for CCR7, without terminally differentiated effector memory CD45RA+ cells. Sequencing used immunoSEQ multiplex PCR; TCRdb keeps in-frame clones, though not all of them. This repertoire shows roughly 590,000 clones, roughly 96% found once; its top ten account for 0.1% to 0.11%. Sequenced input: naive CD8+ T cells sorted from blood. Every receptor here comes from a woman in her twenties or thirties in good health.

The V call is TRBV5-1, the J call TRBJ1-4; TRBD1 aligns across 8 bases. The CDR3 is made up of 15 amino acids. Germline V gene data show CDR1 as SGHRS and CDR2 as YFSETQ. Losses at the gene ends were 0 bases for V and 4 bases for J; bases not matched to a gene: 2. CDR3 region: CASSLEQGGNEKLFF. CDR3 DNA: TGCGCCAGCAGCTTGGAACAGGGGGGTAATGAAAAACTGTTTTTT.

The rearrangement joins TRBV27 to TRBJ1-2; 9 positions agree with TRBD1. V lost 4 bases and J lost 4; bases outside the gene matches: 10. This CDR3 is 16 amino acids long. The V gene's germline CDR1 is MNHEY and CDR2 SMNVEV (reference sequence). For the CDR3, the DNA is TGTGCCAGCAGTTCTACACAGGGGGCACGTAGCTATGGCTACACCTTC. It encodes CASSSTQGARSYGYTF.

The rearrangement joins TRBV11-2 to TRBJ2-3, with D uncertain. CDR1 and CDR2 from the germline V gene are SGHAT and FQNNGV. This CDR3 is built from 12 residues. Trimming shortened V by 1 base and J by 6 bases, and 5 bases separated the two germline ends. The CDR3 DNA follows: TGTGCCAGCAGCTTAGTGCCGGATACGCAGTATTTT. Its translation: CASSLVPDTQYF.

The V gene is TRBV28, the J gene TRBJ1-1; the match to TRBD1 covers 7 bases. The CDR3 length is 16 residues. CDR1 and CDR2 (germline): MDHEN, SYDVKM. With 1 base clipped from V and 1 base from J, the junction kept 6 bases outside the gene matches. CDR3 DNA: TGTGCCAGCAGTTTATACAGGGGAGTCAAGAACACTGAAGCTTTCTTT. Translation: CASSLYRGVKNTEAFF.

DNA of the CDR3: TGTGCCAGCAGCGTAGAGAGTAGCGGGAGCCCAGGCACCTACAATGAGCAGTTCTTC. This gives the protein CASSVESSGSPGTYNEQFF. The rearrangement uses TRBV9 and TRBJ2-1, with 9 bases lining up with TRBD2. There are 19 residues in the CDR3. J was trimmed by 2 bases and V by 0 bases; bases with no gene match: 12. Per germline, CDR1 SGDLS and CDR2 YYNGEE.

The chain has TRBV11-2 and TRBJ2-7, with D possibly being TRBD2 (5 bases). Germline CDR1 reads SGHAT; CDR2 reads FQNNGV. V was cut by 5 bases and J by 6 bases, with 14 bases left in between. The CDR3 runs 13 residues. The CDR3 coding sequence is TGTGCCAGCAGCGATAGCGCGAACGGCGAGCAGTACTTC. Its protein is CASSDSANGEQYF. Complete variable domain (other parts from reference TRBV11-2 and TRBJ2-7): EAGVAQSPRYKIIEKRQSVAFWCNPISGHATLYWYQQILGQGPKLLIQFQNNGVVDDSQLPKDRFSAERLKGVDSTLKIQPAKLEDSAVYLCASSDSANGEQYFGPGTRLTVT.

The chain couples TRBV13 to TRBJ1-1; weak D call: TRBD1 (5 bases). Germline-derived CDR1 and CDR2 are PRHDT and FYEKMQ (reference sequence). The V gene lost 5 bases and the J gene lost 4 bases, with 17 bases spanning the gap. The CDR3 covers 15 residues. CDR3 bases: TGTGCCAGCAGCGGCCTCCTGGGGGTGATCACTGAAGCTTTCTTT. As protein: CASSGLLGVITEAFF.

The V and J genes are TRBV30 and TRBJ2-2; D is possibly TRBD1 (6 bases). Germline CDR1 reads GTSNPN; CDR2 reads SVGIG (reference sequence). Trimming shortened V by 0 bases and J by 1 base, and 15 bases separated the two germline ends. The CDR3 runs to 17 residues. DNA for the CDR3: TGTGCCTGGAGTGTGCTTTGGGGGACAAGGAACACCGGGGAGCTGTTTTTT. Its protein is CAWSVLWGTRNTGELFF.

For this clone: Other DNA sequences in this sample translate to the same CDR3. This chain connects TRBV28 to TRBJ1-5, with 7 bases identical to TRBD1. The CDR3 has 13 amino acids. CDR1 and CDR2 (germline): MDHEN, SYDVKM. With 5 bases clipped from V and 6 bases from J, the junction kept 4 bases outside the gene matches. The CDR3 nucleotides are TGTGCCAGCAGTCTCAGGGGGAGTCAGCCCCAGCATTTT. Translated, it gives CASSLRGSQPQHF.

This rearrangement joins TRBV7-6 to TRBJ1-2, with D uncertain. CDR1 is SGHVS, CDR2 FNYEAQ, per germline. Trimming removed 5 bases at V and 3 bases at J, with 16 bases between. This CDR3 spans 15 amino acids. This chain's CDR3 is CASSRSDEWDYGYTF. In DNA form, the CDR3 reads TGTGCCAGCAGCCGATCAGACGAATGGGACTATGGCTACACCTTC.

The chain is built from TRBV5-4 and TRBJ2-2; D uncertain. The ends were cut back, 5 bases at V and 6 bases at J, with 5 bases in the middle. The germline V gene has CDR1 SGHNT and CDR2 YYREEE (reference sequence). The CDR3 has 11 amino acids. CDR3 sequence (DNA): TGTGCCAGCAGTAACCCCGGGGAGCTGTTTTTT. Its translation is CASSNPGELFF.

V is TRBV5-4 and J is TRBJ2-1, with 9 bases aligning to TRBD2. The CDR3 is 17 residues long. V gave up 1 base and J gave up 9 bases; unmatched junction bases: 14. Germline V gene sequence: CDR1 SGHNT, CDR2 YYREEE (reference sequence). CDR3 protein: CASSLSRSGSPWGEQFF. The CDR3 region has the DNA TGTGCCAGCAGCTTGAGTCGTAGCGGGAGTCCGTGGGGTGAGCAGTTCTTC.

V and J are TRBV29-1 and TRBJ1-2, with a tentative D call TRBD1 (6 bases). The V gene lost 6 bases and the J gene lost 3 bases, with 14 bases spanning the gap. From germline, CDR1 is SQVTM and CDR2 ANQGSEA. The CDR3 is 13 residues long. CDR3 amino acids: CSVSRDIDYGYTF. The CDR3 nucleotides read TGCAGCGTGAGCCGGGACATCGACTATGGCTACACCTTC.

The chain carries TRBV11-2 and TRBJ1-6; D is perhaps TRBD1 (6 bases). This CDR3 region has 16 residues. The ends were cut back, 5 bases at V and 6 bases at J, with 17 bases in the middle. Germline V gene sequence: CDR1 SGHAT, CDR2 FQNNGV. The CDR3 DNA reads TGTGCCAGCAGCAGAGCCTCGGGACAAGTTAATTCACCCCTCCACTTT. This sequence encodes CASSRASGQVNSPLHF.

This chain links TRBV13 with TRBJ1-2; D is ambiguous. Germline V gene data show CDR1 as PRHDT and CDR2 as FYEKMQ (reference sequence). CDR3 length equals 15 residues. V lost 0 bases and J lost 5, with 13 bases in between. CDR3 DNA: TGTGCCAGCAGCTTAGGCGCGGGGAAGGGTTATGGCTACACCTTC. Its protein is CASSLGAGKGYGYTF.

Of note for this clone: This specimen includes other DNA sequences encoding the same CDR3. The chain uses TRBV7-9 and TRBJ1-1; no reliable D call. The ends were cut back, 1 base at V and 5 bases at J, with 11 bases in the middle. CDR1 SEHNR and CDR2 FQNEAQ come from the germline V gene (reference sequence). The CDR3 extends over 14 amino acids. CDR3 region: CASSLVGGGTEAFF. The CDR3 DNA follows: TGTGCCAGCAGCTTAGTGGGAGGTGGGACTGAAGCTTTCTTT.